This T cell receptor (beta chain) was documented in a study of blood T cell repertoires in COVID-19. Study information: The United States, Italy and Spain provided the acute and convalescent COVID-19 samples. T cells, B-cell-depleted T cells, or PBMCs supplied cDNA or gDNA.

In the study's own analysis: Reference gene primer amplification gave estimated nucleated cell counts. TCRdb's table, derived via immunoSEQ multiplex PCR, lists solely in-frame clones and lacks some. D and trimming come from the DNA, and the V and J calls and clone size come from that table. The sample holds 140,000 or so clones, 65% to 85% seen once. Sequenced material: peripheral blood. This TCR was sampled from a woman aged 55-75 years with acute or convalescent COVID-19.

In DNA form, the CDR3 reads TGTGCCAGCTCACCTCAGGGTCAGTATCAGCAGTACTTC. Its translation: CASSPQGQYQQYF. The chain joins TRBV18 to TRBJ2-7; a possible D gene is TRBD1 (5 bases). From germline, CDR1 is KGHSH and CDR2 LQKENI. This CDR3 has 13 amino acids. Trimming removed 3 bases from V and 8 bases from J, with 14 bases in between.